The 31 T cell receptor beta chains given below trace back to one sample, sequenced in a study of T cells in women clearing cervical HPV infection. TCRdb's copy holds only in-frame clones and misses some; the assay was immunoSEQ multiplex PCR. The listing records around 12,000 clones. Sequencing input: blood buffy coat. These receptors were obtained from a woman between 18 and 70 years old with a cervical HPV16 infection that either progressed to CIN3+ or cleared (not recorded which).

Comments on this clone: The read ends 3 residues before the CDR3 terminus; that terminus is restored from the germline J gene. The chain is built from TRBV7-9 and TRBJ1-2, with a possible D match to TRBD1 (6 bases). This CDR3 spans 15 amino acids. Germline CDR1 is SEHNR and CDR2 is FQNEAQ (reference sequence). CDR3 DNA (partial): TGTGCCAGCAGCGGAGGGTGGCTAGCGGGGGGCGAC. It translates to CASSGGWLAGGD. The CDR3 as a whole reads CASSGGWLAGGDYTF.

The CDR3: CSARHREVNEQYF. The DNA read from the CDR3 is TGCAGTGCTAGACACAGGGAAGTTAACGAG. This rearrangement joins TRBV20-1 to TRBJ2-7, with D possibly TRBD1 on 6 matching bases. The CDR3 end falls 3 residues outside the read, so it is completed with the germline J gene. The CDR3 length is 13 residues. V lost 2 bases and J 5 bases, leaving 13 bases between the germline ends. The germline V gene encodes CDR1 DFQATT and CDR2 SNEGSKA (reference sequence).

On this clone: The sequence runs out 3 residues before the end of the CDR3; the remainder is reconstructed from the germline J gene. The V and J genes are TRBV7-9 and TRBJ2-5, with D unclear. V was pared by 3 bases and J by 5 bases, with 7 bases between. Per germline, CDR1 SEHNR and CDR2 FQNEAQ (reference sequence). The length of the CDR3 is 12 residues. CDR3 sequence: CASSFSVETQYF. The covered CDR3 bases are TGTGCCAGCAGCTTCTCAGTCGAGACC. Drawing the rest from reference TRBV7-9 and TRBJ2-5, the complete variable domain is DTGVSQNPRHKITKRGQNVTFRCDPISEHNRLYWYRQTLGQGPEFLTYFQNEAQLEKSRLLSDRFSAERPKGSFSTLEIQRTEQGDSAMYLCASSFSVETQYFGPGTRLLVL.

The CDR3: CASSFGQGASDEQFF. The CDR3 bases that were read are TGCGCCAGCAGCTTTGGACAGGGGGCTTCAGATGAG. The chain recombines TRBV5-1 with TRBJ2-1; 11 positions agree with TRBD1. The read finishes 3 residues shy of the CDR3 end, and the germline J gene is used to complete it. The V segment lost 2 bases and the J segment 8 bases; nucleotides outside the gene matches: 6. Germline loops: CDR1 SGHRS, CDR2 YFSETQ. This CDR3 comprises 15 residues.

For this clone: Read data end 3 residues before the CDR3 end; the end is taken from the germline J gene. The J gene is TRBJ1-5, the V gene TRBV5-6, with D possibly matching TRBD1 (6 bases). The CDR3 covers 14 residues. V was trimmed by 1 base and J by 6 bases, leaving 11 bases between them. In germline, CDR1 is SGHDT, CDR2 YYEEEE. CDR3 amino acids: CASSLLQGGQPQHF. The sequenced part of the CDR3 DNA is TGTGCCAGCAGCTTGCTACAGGGTGGTCAGCCC.

This clone shows up as medium-sized by frequency. Read data end 3 residues before the CDR3 end; the end is taken from the germline J gene. The chain carries TRBV20-1 and TRBJ1-2; no definite D call. The length of the CDR3 is 12 residues. Germline V gene lookup returns CDR1 DFQATT and CDR2 SNEGSKA (reference sequence). CDR3 bases read: TGCAGTGCTCGCACAGACGATTACGGC. It specifies CSARTDDYG. Given in full, the CDR3 is CSARTDDYGYTF.

As for this clone: Read data end 3 residues before the CDR3 end; the end is taken from the germline J gene. This chain uses TRBV2 with TRBJ1-2; D not resolved. CDR1 is SNHLY, CDR2 FYNNEI, per germline. The CDR3 has 15 amino acids. The CDR3 loop reads CASSEASGRNGGYTF. The part of the CDR3 DNA that was read is TGTGCCAGCAGTGAAGCGAGCGGCAGGAACGGCGGC. Using reference TRBV2 and TRBJ1-2 for the parts outside the CDR3, the full variable domain is EPEVTQTPSHQVTQMGQEVILRCVPISNHLYFYWYRQILGQKVEFLVSFYNNEISEKSEIFDDQFSVERPDGSNFTLKIRSTKLEDSAMYFCASSEASGRNGGYTFGSGTRLTVV.

Note on this clone: With the read ending 3 residues before the CDR3 end, the germline J gene is used to fill in that end. The chain has TRBV28 and TRBJ1-6; TRBD1 agrees at 8 bases. Germline V CDR1 and CDR2: MDHEN, SYDVKM. The CDR3 is 14 amino acids. Unmatched junction bases numbered 3, after V lost 5 bases and J lost 6 bases. The sequenced part of the CDR3 DNA is TGTGCCAGCAGTACAGGACAGGGTAATTCACCC. This encodes CASSTGQGNSP. The whole CDR3 sequence reads CASSTGQGNSPLHF.

A note on this clone: The CDR3 end lies 3 residues beyond the end of the read and is filled in from the germline J gene. The chain is built from TRBV18 and TRBJ1-2, with D possibly TRBD1 on 5 matching bases. V shed 3 bases and J shed 3 bases, with 14 bases lying between them. Germline V gene lookup returns CDR1 KGHSH and CDR2 LQKENI. The CDR3 spans 15 residues. CDR3 bases read: TGTGCCAGCTCACCGTTCGATGCGGGGGACTATGGC. Protein: CASSPFDAGDYG. The CDR3 reads in full as CASSPFDAGDYGYTF.

Turning to this clone: The read finishes 3 residues shy of the CDR3 end, and the germline J gene is used to complete it. The rearrangement uses TRBV5-1 and TRBJ1-1, with a weak D call TRBD1 (6 bases). V was cut by 6 bases and J by 5 bases, with 14 bases left in between. The CDR3 is 13 amino acids. The V gene's germline CDR1 is SGHRS and CDR2 YFSETQ. The CDR3 loop is CASNLQGGTEAFF. CDR3 DNA, as far as it was read: TGCGCCAGCAACCTACAGGGAGGGACTGAA.

On this clone: The missing CDR3 end, 3 residues past where the read stops, is filled in from the germline J gene. The gene calls are TRBV7-2 and TRBJ2-7; D might be TRBD2 (6 bases). Germline V lookup: CDR1 SGHTA, CDR2 FQGNSA. This CDR3 has 12 amino acids. Trimming stripped 8 bases from V and 6 bases from J, with 14 bases between. CDR3 sequence: CASATRWGEQYF. Partial CDR3 DNA: TGTGCCAGCGCGACTAGATGGGGCGAG.

With regard to this clone: The DNA ends 3 residues before the CDR3 does, and the rest of the CDR3 is filled in from the germline J gene. The V gene is TRBV5-4, the J gene TRBJ2-3; D gene ambiguous. The germline gives CDR1 SGHNT, CDR2 YYREEE (reference sequence). The CDR3 is made up of 15 amino acids. Deletions cut 5 bases from V and 1 base from J, with 14 bases between. The CDR3 reads CASSPNSLRTDTQYF. The covered CDR3 bases are TGTGCCAGCAGTCCCAACAGTCTCCGCACAGATACG.

Of note for this clone: The read gets to within 3 residues of the CDR3 end, and the germline J gene fills in the rest. The gene calls are TRBV18 and TRBJ1-2, with D uncertain. This CDR3 is 13 amino acids long. Germline V lookup: CDR1 KGHSH, CDR2 LQKENI. V was clipped by 3 bases and J by 7 bases, with 12 bases between them. The sequenced part of the CDR3 DNA is TGTGCCAGCTCACCGGCAGACTCGCGTGGC. Residues: CASSPADSRG. The CDR3 in full is CASSPADSRGYTF.

This clone registers medium-sized by frequency. Coverage ceases 3 residues before the CDR3 finishes, and the germline J gene fills in the end. The gene calls are TRBV14 and TRBJ2-2; the D gene is possibly TRBD2 (6 bases). CDR1 and CDR2 (germline): SGHDN, FVKESK. The CDR3 length is 16 residues. The V gene lost 4 bases and the J gene lost 4 bases, with 16 bases spanning the gap. CDR3 bases read: TGTGCCAGCAGCCCCTGGGGGGAGAAGAGCACCGGGGAG. It codes for CASSPWGEKSTGE. The CDR3 reads in full as CASSPWGEKSTGELFF.

Of note for this clone: Coverage ceases 3 residues before the CDR3 finishes, and the germline J gene fills in the end. The V gene is TRBV20-1, the J gene TRBJ2-3; D might be TRBD2 (7 bases). Trimming removed 3 bases from V and 4 bases from J, with 14 bases in between. The CDR3 extends over 14 amino acids. Per germline, CDR1 DFQATT and CDR2 SNEGSKA (reference sequence). CDR3 region: CSASVRGPADTQYF. CDR3 DNA, as far as it was read: TGCAGTGCTAGCGTGCGGGGGCCGGCAGATACG.

The CDR3 protein is CASREGAISGANVLTF. The DNA read from the CDR3 is TGTGCCAGCAGGGAGGGGGCTATCTCTGGGGCCAACGTC. The V gene is TRBV2, the J gene TRBJ2-6; D might be TRBD1 (7 bases). The CDR3 is cut off 3 residues early in the read; its end comes from the germline J gene. Between the trimmed V and J ends, which lost 6 bases and 0 bases, there was a span of 12 bases. Germline values: CDR1 SNHLY, CDR2 FYNNEI. This CDR3 spans 16 amino acids. The complete variable domain, with remaining parts taken from reference TRBV2 and TRBJ2-6, reads EPEVTQTPSHQVTQMGQEVILRCVPISNHLYFYWYRQILGQKVEFLVSFYNNEISEKSEIFDDQFSVERPDGSNFTLKIRSTKLEDSAMYFCASREGAISGANVLTFGAGSRLTVL.

Worth noting for this clone: The DNA ends 3 residues before the CDR3 does, and the rest of the CDR3 is filled in from the germline J gene. V gene TRBV11-3 combines with J gene TRBJ2-7, with D perhaps matching TRBD1 (6 bases). V was clipped by 1 base and J by 6 bases, with 13 bases between them. Germline V gives CDR1 SGHNT, CDR2 YENEEA. The CDR3 runs 14 residues. CDR3 sequence reads: CASSLVMWDTEQYF. CDR3 DNA, as far as it was read: TGTGCCAGCAGCTTAGTAATGTGGGACACCGAG.

On this clone itself: Sequencing ends 3 residues short of the CDR3 end; the germline J gene provides the rest. V gene TRBV18 combines with J gene TRBJ1-5, with a tentative D call TRBD1 (6 bases). V was clipped by 6 bases and J by 0 bases, with 9 bases between them. This CDR3 has 14 residues. Germline V gene lookup returns CDR1 KGHSH and CDR2 LQKENI. The chain's CDR3 is CASSGTTSNQPQHF. Incomplete CDR3 DNA: TGTGCCAGCTCGGGGACAACTAGCAATCAGCCC.

Remarks on this clone: With the read ending 3 residues before the CDR3 end, the germline J gene is used to fill in that end. V gene TRBV7-6 combines with J gene TRBJ1-3; 8 bases are shared with TRBD1. There are 16 residues in the CDR3. The J segment lost 2 bases and the V segment lost 1 base, leaving 4 bases of the junction unmatched. Germline loops: CDR1 SGHVS, CDR2 FNYEAQ. CDR3 loop: CASSLVGTGTGNTIYF. The covered CDR3 bases are TGTGCCAGCAGCTTAGTAGGGACAGGAACTGGAAACACC.

To note about this clone: The read ends 3 residues early relative to the CDR3; the germline J gene fills the gap. The chain combines TRBV5-6 with TRBJ2-7; TRBD1 matches at 9 bases. The germline V gene has CDR1 SGHDT and CDR2 YYEEEE. CDR3 length: 15 residues. Trimming removed 5 bases from V and 2 bases from J; junction bases left unmatched: 8. The DNA read from the CDR3 is TGTGCCAGCAGTTGGACCGGGACAGGGACCTACGAG. Encoded protein: CASSWTGTGTYE. The entire CDR3 reads CASSWTGTGTYEQYF.

Comments on this clone: The read ends 3 residues early relative to the CDR3; the germline J gene fills the gap. This chain uses TRBV20-1 with TRBJ2-7; 7 bases line up with TRBD1. CDR3 length: 14 amino acids. The V and J ends lost 3 bases and 4 bases, in that order; junction bases with no gene match: 9. Germline CDR1 reads DFQATT; CDR2 reads SNEGSKA (reference sequence). CDR3 DNA, as far as it was read: TGCAGTGCTAGCCGACAGGGAAAGAGGTACGAG. Its protein product is CSASRQGKRYE. The entire CDR3 sequence reads CSASRQGKRYEQYF.

Notes on this clone: The sequenced fragment ends 3 residues before the CDR3 boundary, so the rest is inferred from the germline J gene. The V call is TRBV30, the J call TRBJ2-3, with D unresolved. V lost 3 bases to trimming and J lost 0 bases, with 7 bases between them. The V gene's germline CDR1 is GTSNPN and CDR2 SVGIG (reference sequence). The CDR3 consists of 13 residues. The sequenced part of the CDR3 DNA is TGTGCCTGGAGGGCACGTAGCACAGATACG. Its translation is CAWRARSTDT. The whole CDR3 region reads CAWRARSTDTQYF.

As regards this clone: With the read ending 3 residues before the CDR3 end, the germline J gene is used to fill in that end. The chain combines TRBV28 with TRBJ1-1; 9 positions match TRBD1. This CDR3 contains 17 residues. V lost 2 bases, J lost 2 bases, and 9 bases stayed unmatched. Germline V gives CDR1 MDHEN, CDR2 SYDVKM. The CDR3 bases that were read are TGTGCCAGCAGTTTACCTCCTCCGGGACAGGGAAACACTGAA. Translation gives CASSLPPPGQGNTE. The entire CDR3 reads CASSLPPPGQGNTEAFF.

This clone is labeled medium-sized based on frequency. The read ends 3 residues before the CDR3 terminus; that terminus is restored from the germline J gene. V gene TRBV2 combines with J gene TRBJ2-4, with 9 positions matching TRBD2. The trim removed 7 bases at V and 1 base at J, leaving 5 bases unmatched. Germline lookup yields CDR1 SNHLY and CDR2 FYNNEI. The CDR3 extends over 15 amino acids. CDR3 in amino acids: CASKAGGHAKNIQYF. The DNA read from the CDR3 is TGTGCCAGCAAGGCGGGGGGGCATGCCAAAAACATT.

Note on this clone: The read halts 3 residues ahead of the CDR3 end, with the missing end drawn from the germline J gene. The rearrangement joins TRBV20-1 to TRBJ1-6; 9 bases are shared with TRBD1. CDR1 and CDR2 (germline): DFQATT, SNEGSKA (reference sequence). This CDR3 region has 15 residues. Trimming at V came to 2 bases and at J to 9 bases, leaving 8 bases not matched to a gene. The CDR3 protein is CSARSGDRASSPLHF. Partial CDR3 DNA: TGCAGTGCTAGATCAGGGGACAGGGCTAGTTCACCC.

With respect to this clone: The missing CDR3 end, 3 residues past where the read stops, is filled in from the germline J gene. The rearrangement links TRBV20-1 to TRBJ1-3, with 7 bases identical to TRBD1. V was clipped by 2 bases and J by 8 bases; unmatched bases: 6. Per the germline V gene, CDR1 is DFQATT and CDR2 is SNEGSKA (reference sequence). This CDR3 has 13 residues. The CDR3 bases that were read are TGCAGTGCTAGAAAGGGGGCTGAGGACACC. Its protein is CSARKGAEDT. The full CDR3 is CSARKGAEDTIYF.

Turning to this clone: One end of the junction does not line up with germline, which may come from a read error. The sequenced part of the CDR3 DNA is TGTGCCAGTAGCTTAGATAGCTCGAACACC. Encoded protein: CASSLDSSNT. The full CDR3 protein reads CASSLDSSNTIYF. The chain couples TRBV7-9 to TRBJ1-3, with D uncertain. The missing CDR3 end, 3 residues past where the read stops, is filled in from the germline J gene. Per the germline V gene, CDR1 is SEHNR and CDR2 is FQNEAQ (reference sequence). The CDR3 consists of 13 residues.

As regards this clone: From the germline J gene comes the end of the CDR3, since the read stops 3 residues before it. This chain joins TRBV7-9 and TRBJ2-7; tentative D call: TRBD2 (5 bases). CDR1 is SEHNR and CDR2 is FQNEAQ in the germline V gene (reference sequence). The CDR3 spans 14 residues. V lost 5 bases and J 5 bases, leaving 16 bases between the germline ends. CDR3 sequence: CASSERTGRDEQYF. CDR3 DNA, as far as it was read: TGTGCCAGCAGCGAGCGGACGGGCCGAGACGAG.

This clone is classed as medium-sized (0.01 to 0.1%) by frequency. Read sequence stops 3 residues before the CDR3 end, and the germline J gene provides the missing end. V is TRBV29-1 and J is TRBJ2-3; D is possibly TRBD2 (6 bases). Trimming left V 1 base short and J 4 bases short, with 6 bases between. The CDR3 runs to 12 residues. Germline-derived CDR1 and CDR2 are SQVTM and ANQGSEA. The CDR3 DNA, read in part, is TGCAGCGTTGAAGGCGGGGCAGATACG. Translated, it gives CSVEGGADT. The entire CDR3 sequence reads CSVEGGADTQYF.

In regard to this clone: The read terminates 3 residues ahead of where the CDR3 ends, so the germline J gene completes it. The V and J genes are TRBV30 and TRBJ1-1, with 7 bases identical to TRBD1. CDR1 and CDR2 from the germline V gene are GTSNPN and SVGIG (reference sequence). V lost 2 bases and J lost 0; bases outside the gene matches: 9. The CDR3 loop spans 16 amino acids. CDR3 bases read: TGTGCCTGGAGTAGTAACAGGGGAAGGATGAACACTGAA. This codes for CAWSSNRGRMNTE. The entire CDR3 reads CAWSSNRGRMNTEAFF.

Comment on this clone: The CDR3 end is not reached by the read, which stops 3 residues before it; the germline J gene fills it in. The V gene is TRBV7-7, the J gene TRBJ2-2; no definite D call. Germline V lookup: CDR1 SSHAT, CDR2 FNYEAQ (reference sequence). The CDR3 loop spans 15 amino acids. Trimming stripped 6 bases from V and 7 bases from J, with 18 bases between. The CDR3 loop is CASRPLAGEFGELFF. The sequenced CDR3 bases are TGTGCCAGCAGACCACTGGCAGGAGAATTCGGGGAG.